Presented here are 13 T cell receptor beta chains from one specimen sequenced in a study of monozygotic twins with inflammatory bowel disease. TCRdb reprocessed the 5' RACE reads and reports one entry per CDR3 protein, with no DNA. This repertoire includes about 330,000 distinct CDR3 sequences. The sample taken for sequencing was blood. The receptors shown here come from a human donor with ulcerative colitis or Crohn's disease, or a healthy co-twin of an affected twin (not recorded which).

J is TRBJ1-6 and V is TRBV12-3 or TRBV12-4. CDR3 size: 12 residues. This chain's CDR3 is CASGLSRLPLHF.

The chain joins TRBV4-1 to TRBJ2-2. CDR3 length: 16 amino acids. In germline, CDR1 is MGHRA, CDR2 YSYEKL. The CDR3 sequence is CASSQDATNSGGELFF.

The chain has TRBV12-3 or TRBV12-4 and TRBJ2-2. The CDR3 is 19 residues long. CDR3 sequence: CASSFFRQGLRKDTGELFF.

This chain links TRBV12-3 or TRBV12-4 with TRBJ1-2. The CDR3 consists of 13 residues. CDR3 region: CASSLLENYGYTF.

The chain has TRBV5-1 and TRBJ2-7; the D call from TCRdb, TRBD2, cannot be confirmed without DNA. CDR1 and CDR2 (germline): SGHRS, YFSETQ. This CDR3 is built from 15 residues. CDR3 sequence reads: CASSLGTSGFYEQYF.

The chain couples TRBV25-1 to TRBJ2-1; the D gene TCRdb calls, TRBD1, cannot be checked with no DNA. CDR1 is MGHDK, CDR2 SYGVNS, per germline. The CDR3 contains 15 residues. The CDR3 protein is CASVPGGEPYNEQFF.

The chain joins TRBV5-6 to TRBJ2-1; as DNA is missing, the TRBD2 call by TCRdb cannot be tested. Per the germline V gene, CDR1 is SGHDT and CDR2 is YYEEEE. This CDR3 has 18 residues. CDR3 residues: CASRSSLRWNIVGNEQFF.

The V call is TRBV7-8, the J call TRBJ2-3. The CDR3 extends over 13 amino acids. CDR1 and CDR2 from the germline V gene are SGHVS and FQNEAQ. The CDR3 is CASSLGITDTQYF.

The chain joins TRBV27 to TRBJ2-6. Germline V gives CDR1 MNHEY, CDR2 SMNVEV (reference sequence). This CDR3 has 13 amino acids. The CDR3 here is CASKISGANVLTF.

The chain combines TRBV15 with TRBJ2-1; TCRdb's assignment of TRBD1 cannot be checked, as there is no DNA. Germline V gene lookup returns CDR1 LNHNV and CDR2 YYDKDF (reference sequence). The CDR3 spans 15 residues. The CDR3 loop is CATSRVRGMNDEQFF.

V usage is TRBV18 and J usage is TRBJ1-5. The V gene's germline CDR1 is KGHSH and CDR2 LQKENI. The CDR3 consists of 13 residues. CDR3 residues: CASSPAAYQPQHF.

The chain has TRBV20-1 and TRBJ2-6; the D call from TCRdb, TRBD1, cannot be confirmed without DNA. Germline assignment: CDR1 DFQATT and CDR2 SNEGSKA (reference sequence). CDR3 length: 16 amino acids. This CDR3 reads CSARQGARYGANVLTF.

The gene calls are TRBV27 and TRBJ2-1; TCRdb names TRBD1, which stays unverified in the absence of DNA. From germline, CDR1 is MNHEY and CDR2 SMNVEV (reference sequence). The CDR3 extends over 17 amino acids. This CDR3 is CASTPRGGGGLLDEQFF.